This passage covers 3 T cell receptor beta chains from one sample sequenced in a study of T cell repertoires in ileal Crohn's disease. Here immunoSEQ multiplex PCR was the method, and the copy in TCRdb shows in-frame clones only, minus some. This sample has thousands of clones; more than 60% occur once, and the top ten carry roughly a fifth. Sequenced: ileal tissue. The receptors come from an adult with Crohn's disease.

The CDR3 coding sequence is TGTGCCAGCATTGGCAGCTCCTACGAGCAGTACTTC. Amino acids: CASIGSSYEQYF. This sequence joins TRBV6-1 and TRBJ2-7, with D uncertain. Trimming took off 7 bases at V and 0 bases at J, with 7 bases between the two ends. The CDR3 totals 12 residues. Germline CDR1 reads MNHNS; CDR2 reads SASEGT.

V is TRBV5-1 and J is TRBJ2-3; D perhaps matches TRBD2 (6 bases). Between the trimmed V and J ends, which lost 0 bases and 2 bases, there was a span of 22 bases. Germline CDR1 is SGHRS and CDR2 is YFSETQ. This CDR3 spans 19 amino acids. The CDR3 DNA sequence: TGCGCCAGCAGCTTGGACGTCTCAGCTTCGGGGAGGAACACAGATACGCAGTATTTT. Its translation is CASSLDVSASGRNTDTQYF.

By proportion, this clone is large. The chain links TRBV7-9 to TRBJ2-7, with TRBD1 matching 8 bases. This CDR3 has 14 residues. The trim removed 2 bases at V and 3 bases at J, leaving 3 bases unmatched. Germline V gene lookup returns CDR1 SEHNR and CDR2 FQNEAQ (reference sequence). The CDR3: CASSLWDRNYEQYF. The DNA for the CDR3 is TGTGCCAGCAGCTTATGGGACAGGAACTACGAGCAGTACTTC.